The T cell receptor beta chain described here comes from a study of resident and recirculating memory T cells in vitiligo. Looked up from germline, CDR1 is MDHEN and CDR2 is SYDVKM. Germline trimming cut 2 bases from V and 8 bases from J; bases unmatched to any gene: 14. This CDR3 comprises 16 residues. Sequencing used immunoSEQ multiplex PCR; TCRdb keeps in-frame clones, though not all of them. The sample contains about 76,000 clones, under 95% of which appear only once. This sequence was found in a male donor with vitiligo. The sample was blood. This chain links TRBV28 with TRBJ2-7; 8 nucleotides line up with TRBD2. CDR3 region: CASSLGRFGRAYQQYF. Here the CDR3 DNA reads TGTGCCAGCAGTTTAGGGAGGTTCGGGAGGGCGTACCAGCAGTACTTC.